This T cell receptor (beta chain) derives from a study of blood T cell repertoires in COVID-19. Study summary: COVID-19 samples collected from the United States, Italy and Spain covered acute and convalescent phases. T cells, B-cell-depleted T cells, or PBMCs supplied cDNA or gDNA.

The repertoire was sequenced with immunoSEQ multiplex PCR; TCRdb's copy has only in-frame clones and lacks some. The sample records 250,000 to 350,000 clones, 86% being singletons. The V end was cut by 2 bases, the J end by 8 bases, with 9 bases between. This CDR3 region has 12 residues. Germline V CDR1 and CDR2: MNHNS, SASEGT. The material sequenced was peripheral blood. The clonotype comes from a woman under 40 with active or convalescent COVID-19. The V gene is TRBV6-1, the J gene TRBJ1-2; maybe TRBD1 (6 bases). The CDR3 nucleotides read TGTGCCAGCAGTGAAATAGGGACAGGCTACACCTTC. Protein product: CASSEIGTGYTF.